Presented here are 32 T cell receptor beta chains from one specimen sequenced in a study of Ad26.COV2.S vaccination and SARS-CoV-2 variants. As for treatment: approximately 18 received Ad26.COV2.S at low or high dose, single or two shots; about five received placebo; per-sample allocation not given. Specimens were obtained on day 63 following the first vaccine or placebo injection. Profiling relied on immunoSEQ multiplex PCR, and the TCRdb table lists in-frame clones only, not all of them. The sample consists of 350,000 to 450,000 clones, around 86% of them appearing once. This specimen was peripheral blood, taken in a trial of Ad26.COV2.S vaccine versus placebo. The receptors come from a person aged 18 to 65 who received the Ad26.COV2.S COVID-19 vaccine or a placebo.

The chain couples TRBV10-3 to TRBJ2-5; D perhaps matches TRBD2 (5 bases). The CDR3 runs to 13 residues. CDR1 ENHRY and CDR2 SYGVKD come from the germline V gene. V gave up 8 bases and J gave up 1 base, with 11 bases separating them. The CDR3 DNA sequence: TGTGCCATCTGCGAGGGTGTCCAAGAGACCCAGTACTTC. It codes for CAICEGVQETQYF.

This sequence joins TRBV29-1 and TRBJ1-1; the D gene is possibly TRBD1 (6 bases). Trimming removed 7 bases at V and 6 bases at J, with 24 bases between. CDR1 is SQVTM, CDR2 ANQGSEA, per germline. CDR3 size: 15 residues. CDR3 protein: CSAQGFGTSWAEAFF. The CDR3 DNA follows: TGCAGCGCACAGGGATTTGGGACCTCCTGGGCTGAAGCTTTCTTT.

For this clone: The junction differs from germline at one of its ends, possibly a read error. Different DNA sequences within this sample yield the same CDR3. V is TRBV2 and J is TRBJ2-7, with a possible D match to TRBD2 (6 bases). Germline assignment: CDR1 SNHLY and CDR2 FYNNEI. The CDR3 is 13 amino acids. CDR3 sequence: CASTGGATYEQYF. DNA of the CDR3: TGTGCCAGCACCGGAGGGGCCACCTACGAACAGTACTTC.

The gene calls are TRBV3-1 (or the pseudogene TRBV3-2) and TRBJ2-4; the D gene could be TRBD1 or TRBD2 (5 bases each). The CDR3 covers 15 residues. Germline V gives CDR1 LGHDT, CDR2 YNNKEL (reference sequence). V dropped 4 bases and J dropped 1 base, with 11 bases sitting between them. CDR3 nucleotides: TGTGCCAGCAGCCCCTCCGGGGACGCCAAAAACATTCAGTACTTC. Its translation: CASSPSGDAKNIQYF.

V is TRBV6-5 and J is TRBJ1-4; the D is unclear. The CDR3 is 15 residues long. Trimming took 4 bases from V and 0 from J, leaving 9 bases between them. Per the germline V gene, CDR1 is MNHEY and CDR2 is SVGAGI. The DNA of the CDR3 is TGTGCCAGCAGTTTCAACCGGGCAACTAATGAAAAACTGTTTTTT. The encoded protein is CASSFNRATNEKLFF.

The rearrangement joins TRBV6-4 to TRBJ2-1, with 8 bases fitting TRBD2. The CDR3 sequence is 16 residues long. The junction had 6 bases not matched to a gene; V was cut back by 2 bases and J by 3 bases. Germline assignment: CDR1 MRHNA and CDR2 SNTAGT. In nucleotides, the CDR3 is TGTGCCAGCAGTGACGAGAGTAGCGGGGACTACAATGAGCAGTTCTTC. Translation gives CASSDESSGDYNEQFF.

The V and J genes are TRBV30 and TRBJ1-1, with D unresolved. Germline loops: CDR1 GTSNPN, CDR2 SVGIG (reference sequence). This CDR3 has 13 residues. V dropped 7 bases and J dropped 0 bases, with 12 bases sitting between them. DNA of the CDR3: TGTGCCTCGAAAAACACCATGAACACTGAAGCTTTCTTT. The encoded protein is CASKNTMNTEAFF.

The rearrangement links TRBV27 to TRBJ2-2; D not resolved. V lost 0 bases, J lost 5 bases, and 19 bases lay in between. In germline, CDR1 is MNHEY, CDR2 SMNVEV (reference sequence). This CDR3 contains 18 residues. This chain's CDR3 is CASSLSLLVFVSTGELFF. The DNA for the CDR3 is TGTGCCAGCAGTTTATCCCTCCTGGTGTTTGTTTCGACCGGGGAGCTGTTTTTT.

This sequence joins TRBV6-4 and TRBJ1-5; D gene unclear. CDR3 length: 17 amino acids. From germline, CDR1 is MRHNA and CDR2 SNTAGT. Trimming stripped 0 bases from V and 4 bases from J, with 16 bases between. The CDR3 here is CASSDSKCTVDNQPQHF. The CDR3, as DNA: TGTGCCAGCAGTGACTCGAAGTGTACGGTAGATAATCAGCCCCAGCATTTT.

The V gene is TRBV4-2, the J gene TRBJ2-3; D gene uncertain. This CDR3 comprises 15 residues. Trimming stripped 0 bases from V and 2 bases from J, with 9 bases between. CDR1 and CDR2 (germline): LGHNA, YNFKEQ. CDR3 nucleotides: TGTGCCAGCAGCCAAGATCGGGTAAACACAGATACGCAGTATTTT. The encoded protein is CASSQDRVNTDTQYF.

V and J are TRBV6-5 and TRBJ2-7; a weak D match, TRBD1 (5 bases). CDR1 and CDR2 (germline): MNHEY, SVGAGI. This CDR3 region has 14 residues. V gave up 2 bases and J gave up 6 bases, with 14 bases separating them. The CDR3 nucleotides read TGTGCCAGCAGTTACCGGCAGGGTACCCTCGAGCAGTACTTC. Its translation is CASSYRQGTLEQYF.

This clone is a singleton in its sample. This chain uses TRBV6-2 or TRBV6-3 with TRBJ1-1; D uncertain. The CDR3 covers 15 residues. The germline V gene has CDR1 MNHEY and CDR2 SVGEGT. Trimming shortened V by 2 bases and J by 3 bases, and 13 bases separated the two germline ends. CDR3 residues: CASSYSIGRDTEAFF. The CDR3 DNA sequence: TGTGCCAGCAGTTACAGCATTGGTCGTGACACTGAAGCTTTCTTT.

The V and J genes are TRBV7-2 and TRBJ2-7; TRBD1 matches 10 bases. Germline V gene lookup returns CDR1 SGHTA and CDR2 FQGNSA. This CDR3 is built from 15 residues. V was clipped by 5 bases and J by 5 bases; unmatched bases: 9. In nucleotides, the CDR3 is TGTGCCAGCAGCCTCCGGACAGGGGGTAACCACGAGCAGTACTTC. It specifies CASSLRTGGNHEQYF.

The chain employs TRBV11-2 and TRBJ1-1, with unresolved D. The CDR3 length is 14 residues. V was trimmed by 3 bases and J by 2 bases, leaving 10 bases between them. Looked up from germline, CDR1 is SGHAT and CDR2 is FQNNGV. CDR3 protein: CASSFGSGNTEAFF. The CDR3 coding sequence is TGTGCCAGCAGCTTTGGATCGGGAAACACTGAAGCTTTCTTT.

This clone was seen a single time. This chain uses TRBV19 with TRBJ1-2, with D tentatively TRBD1 (6 bases). Germline-derived CDR1 and CDR2 are LNHDA and SQIVND (reference sequence). This CDR3 comprises 14 residues. V was clipped by 5 bases and J by 4 bases, with 14 bases between them. The CDR3 loop reads CASSPPRGPYGYTF. Here the CDR3 DNA reads TGTGCCAGTAGTCCCCCCCGGGGGCCCTATGGCTACACCTTC.

The chain employs TRBV30 and TRBJ1-1, with D possibly matching TRBD1 (5 bases). The CDR3 totals 13 residues. Germline V gene lookup returns CDR1 GTSNPN and CDR2 SVGIG (reference sequence). Trimming removed 2 bases at V and 2 bases at J, with 9 bases between. The CDR3 here is CAWSWGDNTEAFF. CDR3 DNA sequence: TGTGCCTGGAGTTGGGGGGATAACACTGAAGCTTTCTTT. Variable domain in full (rest from reference TRBV30 and TRBJ1-1): SQTIHQWPATLVQPVGSPLSLECTVEGTSNPNLYWYRQAAGRGLQLLFYSVGIGQISSEVPQNLSASRPQDRQFILSSKKLLLSDSGFYLCAWSWGDNTEAFFGQGTRLTVV.

CDR3 loop: CASTQGVNTGELFF. CDR3 bases: TGTGCCAGCACTCAGGGAGTGAACACCGGGGAGCTGTTTTTT. The genes are TRBV2 and TRBJ2-2; D might be TRBD1 or TRBD2, each matching 5 bases. The germline V gene has CDR1 SNHLY and CDR2 FYNNEI. The CDR3 consists of 14 residues. V lost 7 bases to trimming and J lost 1 base, with 10 bases between them.

The J gene is TRBJ2-1, the V gene TRBV30; 8 nucleotides align to TRBD2. CDR1 and CDR2 (germline): GTSNPN, SVGIG (reference sequence). The V and J ends lost 7 bases and 5 bases, in that order; junction bases with no gene match: 19. The CDR3 is 17 residues long. For the CDR3, the DNA is TGTGCCTCGAAAACCTTGCCGGGACTAGGGGCACACAATGAGCAGTTCTTC. Translation: CASKTLPGLGAHNEQFF. The whole variable domain, filled in from reference TRBV30 and TRBJ2-1, reads SQTIHQWPATLVQPVGSPLSLECTVEGTSNPNLYWYRQAAGRGLQLLFYSVGIGQISSEVPQNLSASRPQDRQFILSSKKLLLSDSGFYLCASKTLPGLGAHNEQFFGPGTRLTVL.

This chain joins TRBV27 and TRBJ1-1, with unresolved D. This CDR3 has 13 amino acids. V gave up 0 bases and J gave up 7 bases, with 9 bases separating them. In germline, CDR1 is MNHEY, CDR2 SMNVEV (reference sequence). CDR3 protein: CASSLSRVGEAFF. The CDR3, as DNA: TGTGCCAGCAGTTTATCTCGGGTAGGTGAAGCTTTCTTT.

This clone was picked up one time. The gene calls are TRBV4-1 and TRBJ1-2; 7 bases match TRBD1. Trimming at V came to 2 bases and at J to 2 bases, leaving 8 bases not matched to a gene. The CDR3 contains 16 residues. Germline-derived CDR1 and CDR2 are MGHRA and YSYEKL. CDR3 loop: CASSQPYRGRNYGYTF. The CDR3 nucleotides read TGCGCCAGCAGCCAACCCTATAGGGGGCGGAACTATGGCTACACCTTC.

This clone was seen a single time. The rearrangement links TRBV10-3 to TRBJ1-2; perhaps TRBD1 as D (6 bases). The CDR3 runs to 12 residues. V was pared by 6 bases and J by 8 bases, with 13 bases between. CDR1 and CDR2 (germline): ENHRY, SYGVKD. DNA of the CDR3: TGTGCCATCAGGGACAGCTTTCGAGGCTACACCTTC. Translation gives CAIRDSFRGYTF.

This chain uses TRBV4-1 with TRBJ1-2; D not certain. Germline V CDR1 and CDR2: MGHRA, YSYEKL. The V end lost 3 bases, the J end lost 7 bases, and 6 bases lay between the germline ends. The CDR3 loop spans 11 amino acids. This chain's CDR3 is CASSHSGGYTF. The CDR3 nucleotides are TGCGCCAGCAGCCACTCGGGTGGCTACACCTTC.

The gene calls are TRBV5-1 and TRBJ2-1; possible D gene TRBD1, 6 bases. CDR3 size: 15 residues. Trimming took off 5 bases at V and 4 bases at J, with 16 bases between the two ends. The germline gives CDR1 SGHRS, CDR2 YFSETQ. The CDR3 DNA reads TGCGCCAGCAGTCCAGACAGGTCGGGGTACAATGAGCAGTTCTTC. As protein: CASSPDRSGYNEQFF.

The V and J genes are TRBV14 and TRBJ1-3; D is undetermined. The V gene lost 6 bases and the J gene lost 0 bases, with 6 bases spanning the gap. The germline gives CDR1 SGHDN, CDR2 FVKESK. The CDR3 loop spans 13 amino acids. As DNA, the CDR3 is TGTGCCAGCAGGTTACTCTCTGGAAACACCATATATTTT. This sequence encodes CASRLLSGNTIYF.

The chain couples TRBV11-1 to TRBJ2-7; D possibly corresponds to TRBD2 (5 bases). The germline V and J ends were trimmed by 1 base and 3 bases, with 16 bases remaining between them. This CDR3 is built from 16 residues. CDR1 and CDR2 from the germline V gene are SGHAT and FQDESV (reference sequence). The CDR3 region is CASSLGYKSGNYEQYF. CDR3 DNA sequence: TGTGCCAGCAGCTTAGGGTACAAATCCGGGAACTACGAGCAGTACTTC.

The rearrangement joins TRBV7-9 to TRBJ1-2; no firm D call. The CDR3 is made up of 12 amino acids. Germline assignment: CDR1 SEHNR and CDR2 FQNEAQ (reference sequence). Deletions cut 2 bases from V and 5 bases from J, with 6 bases between. The CDR3 loop is CASSLSPYGYTF. As DNA, the CDR3 is TGTGCCAGCAGCTTATCTCCTTATGGCTACACCTTC.

The chain employs TRBV6-5 and TRBJ2-7; 7 nucleotides match TRBD2. Germline CDR1 reads MNHEY; CDR2 reads SVGAGI. The length of the CDR3 is 14 residues. The V segment lost 7 bases and the J segment 0 bases; nucleotides outside the gene matches: 6. This CDR3 reads CASKRGLSSYEQYF. As DNA, the CDR3 is TGTGCCAGCAAGCGGGGCCTGAGCTCCTACGAGCAGTACTTC.

This chain joins TRBV7-3 and TRBJ2-7; D remains unclear. Trimming shortened V by 0 bases and J by 1 base, and 1 base separated the two germline ends. This CDR3 has 12 amino acids. Looked up from germline, CDR1 is SGHTA and CDR2 is FQGTGA. CDR3 sequence (DNA): TGTGCCAGCAGCTTAACGTCCTACGAGCAGTACTTC. This codes for CASSLTSYEQYF. The full variable domain, rest sourced from reference TRBV7-3 and TRBJ2-7, is GAGVSQTPSNKVTEKGKYVELRCDPISGHTALYWYRQSLGQGPEFLIYFQGTGAADDSGLPNDRFFAVRPEGSVSTLKIQRTERGDSAVYLCASSLTSYEQYFGPGTRLTVT.

This chain joins TRBV13 and TRBJ1-2; no definite D call. The CDR3 has 13 residues. V was cut by 2 bases and J by 8 bases, with 12 bases left in between. Germline V lookup: CDR1 PRHDT, CDR2 FYEKMQ (reference sequence). The CDR3 is CASSLISYGGYTF. The CDR3 coding sequence is TGTGCCAGCAGCTTAATTAGTTACGGGGGCTACACCTTC.

On this clone itself: The identical CDR3 is also encoded by other nucleotide sequences in the sample. This chain uses TRBV6-5 with TRBJ2-5; 10 positions agree with TRBD2. Germline CDR1 MNHEY, CDR2 SVGAGI. The CDR3 contains 13 residues. J gave up 2 bases and V 6 bases, and 0 bases lay outside the gene matches. CDR3 sequence reads: CASRLAGQETQYF. In DNA form, the CDR3 reads TGTGCCAGCAGACTAGCGGGACAAGAGACCCAGTACTTC.

On this clone itself: The sample has other DNA sequences that encode this CDR3 too. The rearrangement links TRBV18 to TRBJ1-1; D unclear. V shed 3 bases and J shed 4 bases, with 6 bases lying between them. The CDR3 is 12 amino acids. Germline V gene sequence: CDR1 KGHSH, CDR2 LQKENI. The CDR3 DNA follows: TGTGCCAGCTCACCGCAAGGCACTGAAGCTTTCTTT. It is translated as CASSPQGTEAFF.

This chain joins TRBV19 and TRBJ1-2; D may be TRBD1 (5 bases). The germline V and J ends were trimmed by 3 bases and 4 bases, with 12 bases remaining between them. The CDR3 loop spans 14 amino acids. Germline V gene lookup returns CDR1 LNHDA and CDR2 SQIVND (reference sequence). This CDR3 is CASSIARAAYGYTF. For the CDR3, the DNA is TGTGCCAGTAGTATTGCCAGGGCCGCCTATGGCTACACCTTC.